What follows is one TCR beta chain and its context. The antigen is unknown. The sample comes from a study of identifying expanded T cells in peripheral blood. Findings and limits, study-wide: Across healthy donors, higher total template counts meant significantly greater approximately two-week count variance. Differentially abundant clones: 1 to 1.5 between replicates, 16.4 at 2 to 3 weeks, approximately 19 at four.

Here immunoSEQ multiplex PCR was the method, and the copy in TCRdb shows in-frame clones only, minus some. The sample holds about 94,000 clones; roughly 90% are singletons and the top ten take under 6%. During the collection period, no donor immune events like infections were recorded. This TCR was recovered from a person between 18 and 70 years old in good health. Sequencing used blood.

CDR3 DNA: TGTGCCAGCAGCTCCCAGAGGGAGATTGAAGCTTTCTTT. This codes for CASSSQREIEAFF. The chain joins TRBV7-2 to TRBJ1-1; D uncertain. V dropped 4 bases and J dropped 7 bases, with 13 bases sitting between them. The CDR3 totals 13 residues. The germline V gene has CDR1 SGHTA and CDR2 FQGNSA. The complete variable domain, with remaining parts taken from reference TRBV7-2 and TRBJ1-1, reads GAGVSQSPSNKVTEKGKDVELRCDPISGHTALYWYRQSLGQGLEFLIYFQGNSAPDKSGLPSDRFSAERTGGSVSTLTIQRTQQEDSAVYLCASSSQREIEAFFGQGTRLTVV.